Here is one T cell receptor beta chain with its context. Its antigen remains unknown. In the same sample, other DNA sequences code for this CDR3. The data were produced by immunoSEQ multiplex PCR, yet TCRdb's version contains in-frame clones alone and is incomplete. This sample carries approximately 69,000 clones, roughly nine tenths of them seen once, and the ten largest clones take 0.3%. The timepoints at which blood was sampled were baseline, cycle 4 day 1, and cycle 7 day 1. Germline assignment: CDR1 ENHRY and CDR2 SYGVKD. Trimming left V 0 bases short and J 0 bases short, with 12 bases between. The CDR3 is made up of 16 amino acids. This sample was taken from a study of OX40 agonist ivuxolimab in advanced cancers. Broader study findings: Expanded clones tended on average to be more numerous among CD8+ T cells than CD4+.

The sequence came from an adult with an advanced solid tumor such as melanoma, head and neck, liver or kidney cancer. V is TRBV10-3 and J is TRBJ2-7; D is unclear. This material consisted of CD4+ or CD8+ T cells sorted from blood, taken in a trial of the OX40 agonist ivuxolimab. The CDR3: CAISESRPRLSYEQYF. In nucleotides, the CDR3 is TGTGCCATCAGTGAGTCGAGGCCCCGCCTCTCCTACGAGCAGTACTTC.